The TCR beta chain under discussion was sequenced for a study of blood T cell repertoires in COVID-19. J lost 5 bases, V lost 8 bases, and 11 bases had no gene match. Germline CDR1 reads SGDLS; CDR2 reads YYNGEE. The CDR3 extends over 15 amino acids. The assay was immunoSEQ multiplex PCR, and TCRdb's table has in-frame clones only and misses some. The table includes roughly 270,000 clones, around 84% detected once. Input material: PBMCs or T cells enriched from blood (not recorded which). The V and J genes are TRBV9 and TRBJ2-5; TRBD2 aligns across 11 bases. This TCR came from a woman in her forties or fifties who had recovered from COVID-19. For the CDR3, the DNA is TGTGCCAGTACCGTAGCGGGAGGGCCTTGGGAGACCCAGTACTTC. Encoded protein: CASTVAGGPWETQYF. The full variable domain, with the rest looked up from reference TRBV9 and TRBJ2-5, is DSGVTQTPKHLITATGQRVTLRCSPRSGDLSVYWYQQSLDQGLQFLIQYYNGEERAKGNILERFSAQQFPDLHSELNLSSLELGDSALYFCASTVAGGPWETQYFGPGTRLLVL.